This TCR beta chain was obtained from a study of early T cells in non-severe SARS-CoV-2 infection. Study-wide background: RNA in bulk from unsorted whole blood was sequenced, and chains were unpaired.

A single record per CDR3 protein comes from TCRdb applying MiXCR to the 5' RACE reads. The sample has 75,000 to 80,000 distinct CDR3 sequences; approximately 10% are singletons. This clonotype occurred many times. This CDR3 region has 16 residues. V shed 1 base and J 7 bases; nucleotides not matched to a gene: 8. Germline-derived CDR1 and CDR2 are SGHAT and FQNNGV. The starting material was whole blood, obtained at baseline. The clonotype originates from an adult who was a healthcare worker with PCR-confirmed SARS-CoV-2 infection or an uninfected control (not recorded which). This chain uses TRBV11-2 with TRBJ2-1, with 9 bases identical to TRBD2. The CDR3 DNA follows: TGTGCCAGCAGCTTAGGACTGGCGGGGGGGCGGAATGAGCAGTTCTTC. Translating gives CASSLGLAGGRNEQFF.